A selection of T cell receptor beta chains follows, all from one sample in a study of cytomegalovirus exposure and HLA in healthy donors. Generated by immunoSEQ multiplex PCR, the TCRdb table keeps only in-frame clones and is missing some. This sample yields roughly 120,000 clones, of which about three quarters are seen a single time; less than 1.1% belongs to the top ten. The specimen was PBMCs. These receptors all stem from a woman in her 30s in good health and CMV-seronegative. Both conserved end residues are part of each CDR3. The order of the fields is CDR3 length, D gene, clone size, J gene, V gene, CDR3 protein, CDR3 DNA. The D gene is left open where the match is weak. Clone size, where shown, is once, few, many, or a class for clones that have expanded.

14	-	-	TRBJ1-1	TRBV15	CATSRDLRVTEAFF	TGTGCCACCAGCAGAGATCTGAGGGTCACTGAAGCTTTCTTT
17	-	-	TRBJ2-4	TRBV7-8	CASSLALGLTPENIQYF	TGTGCCAGCAGCTTAGCGCTGGGCCTTACACCTGAAAACATTCAGTACTTC
13	TRBD1	-	TRBJ1-6	TRBV5-1	CASSRTGGAPLHF	TGCGCCAGCAGCCGAACAGGGGGCGCGCCCCTCCACTTT
17	-	-	TRBJ1-1	TRBV5-4	CASSLGGSRSMNTEAFF	TGTGCCAGCAGCTTGGGTGGGAGCAGATCTATGAACACTGAAGCTTTCTTT
16	-	-	TRBJ1-2	TRBV5-1	CASSLGLGANFYGYTF	TGCGCCAGCAGCTTGGGATTGGGGGCAAACTTTTATGGCTACACCTTC
16	-	-	TRBJ2-3	TRBV9	CASSVTGGHSTDTQYF	TGTGCCAGCAGCGTTACGGGGGGCCATAGCACAGATACGCAGTATTTT
13	-	-	TRBJ2-3	TRBV7-9	CASSPRLADTQYF	TGTGCCAGCAGCCCTCGCCTAGCAGATACGCAGTATTTT
13	TRBD1	-	TRBJ1-1	TRBV30	CAWSVQGSTEAFF	TGTGCCTGGAGTGTACAGGGGAGCACTGAAGCTTTCTTT
17	TRBD1	-	TRBJ2-1	TRBV7-9	CASIRRQGTEFGNEQFF	TGTGCCAGCATACGACGACAGGGGACGGAGTTTGGGAATGAGCAGTTCTTC
16	-	-	TRBJ2-7	TRBV30	CAWRPRLAVLGYEQYF	TGTGCCTGGAGACCCCGATTAGCTGTTCTCGGCTACGAGCAGTACTTC
14	TRBD1	-	TRBJ1-2	TRBV5-6	CASSRNTGTVGYTF	TGTGCCAGCAGCAGGAATACCGGGACAGTTGGCTACACCTTC
16	TRBD2	-	TRBJ2-5	TRBV7-8	CASSPILAGGRETQYF	TGTGCCAGCAGCCCAATTCTAGCGGGAGGTAGGGAGACCCAGTACTTC
18	TRBD2	-	TRBJ2-5	TRBV4-1	CASSQDGASGGLQETQYF	TGCGCCAGCAGCCAAGATGGTGCTAGCGGGGGGCTCCAAGAGACCCAGTACTTC
14	TRBD2	-	TRBJ2-7	TRBV7-3	CASSSGLAGDEQYF	TGTGCCAGCAGCTCGGGACTAGCGGGAGACGAGCAGTACTTC
10	-	-	TRBJ1-2	TRBV11-2	CASNGPGYTF	TGTGCCAGCAATGGCCCCGGCTACACCTTC
13	-	-	TRBJ1-5	TRBV29-1	CSVAGNSNQPQHF	TGCAGCGTTGCAGGGAATAGCAATCAGCCCCAGCATTTT
15	-	-	TRBJ1-1	TRBV2	CASSEARQTNTEAFF	TGTGCCAGCAGTGAAGCGCGGCAGACGAACACTGAAGCTTTCTTT
13	-	-	TRBJ1-6	TRBV27	CASSLYGGSPLHF	TGTGCCAGCAGTTTATATGGAGGTTCACCCCTCCACTTT
14	TRBD1	once	TRBJ1-5	TRBV7-9	CASSPQGVKQPQHF	TGTGCCAGCAGCCCACAGGGGGTTAAGCAGCCCCAGCATTTT
15	TRBD1	-	TRBJ1-3	TRBV2	CASSEADRAGNTIYF	TGTGCCAGCAGTGAAGCGGACAGGGCGGGAAACACCATATATTTT
13	-	-	TRBJ2-5	TRBV6-6	CASSYLFQETQYF	TGTGCCAGCAGTTATTTATTCCAAGAGACCCAGTACTTC
16	TRBD1	-	TRBJ1-2	TRBV7-9	CSSSSGGDSYLYGYTF	TGTTCCAGCAGCTCGGGGGGGGACAGTTATCTTTATGGCTACACCTTC
15	-	-	TRBJ2-3	TRBV18	CASSPRGRAGDTQYF	TGTGCCAGCTCACCTAGGGGGAGGGCCGGAGATACGCAGTATTTT
15	TRBD1	-	TRBJ2-2	TRBV6-4	CASSDEADRAGELFF	TGTGCCAGCAGTGACGAAGCCGACAGGGCCGGGGAGCTGTTTTTT
17	TRBD2	-	TRBJ2-5	TRBV7-3	CASSSKGLAGGQETQYF	TGTGCCAGCAGCTCAAAAGGACTAGCGGGGGGTCAAGAGACCCAGTACTTC
13	-	-	TRBJ2-5	TRBV2	CASSKDYQETQYF	TGTGCCAGCAGCAAGGACTATCAAGAGACCCAGTACTTC
15	-	-	TRBJ2-1	TRBV15	CATSRLLVPNNEQFF	TGTGCCACCAGCAGATTACTAGTCCCAAACAATGAGCAGTTCTTC
14	-	few	TRBJ2-6	TRBV30	CAWTKSSGANVLTF	TGTGCCTGGACGAAGAGTAGTGGGGCCAACGTCCTGACTTTC
14	-	-	TRBJ2-7	TRBV5-1	CASSLLGGEVEQYF	TGCGCCAGCAGCTTATTAGGAGGGGAGGTCGAGCAGTACTTC
12	-	-	TRBJ2-5	TRBV4-2	CASSQDPETQYF	TGTGCCAGCAGCCAAGATCCGGAGACCCAGTACTTC
13	-	-	TRBJ1-5	TRBV19	CASSKSRNQPQHF	TGTGCCAGTAGTAAGAGCAGGAATCAGCCCCAGCATTTT
14	-	-	TRBJ2-6	TRBV30	CAWSSGAGANVLTF	TGTGCCTGGAGTTCAGGGGCCGGGGCCAACGTCCTGACTTTC
16	TRBD2	-	TRBJ2-3	TRBV5-1	CASSKTSGRGADTQYF	TGCGCCAGCAGCAAGACTAGCGGGAGGGGAGCAGATACGCAGTATTTT
16	TRBD1	-	TRBJ2-1	TRBV9	CASSVFARDRDNEQFF	TGTGCCAGCAGCGTATTTGCACGGGACAGAGACAATGAGCAGTTCTTC
14	-	-	TRBJ2-1	TRBV5-5	CANREWGPYNEQFF	TGTGCCAACAGGGAGTGGGGCCCCTACAATGAGCAGTTCTTC
19	TRBD2	-	TRBJ2-3	TRBV19	CASSIGASGGANRADTQYF	TGTGCCAGTAGTATAGGTGCTAGCGGGGGGGCGAATCGCGCAGATACGCAGTATTTT
12	-	-	TRBJ1-1	TRBV13	CASSPSNAEAFF	TGTGCCAGCAGCCCCAGTAATGCTGAAGCTTTCTTT
17	-	-	TRBJ2-7	TRBV15	CATSRQPSGTLSYEQYF	TGTGCCACCAGCAGACAACCCTCAGGGACACTATCCTACGAGCAGTACTTC
13	-	-	TRBJ1-5	TRBV5-1	CASSLGGGQPQHF	TGCGCCAGCAGCTTGGGAGGGGGTCAGCCCCAGCATTTT